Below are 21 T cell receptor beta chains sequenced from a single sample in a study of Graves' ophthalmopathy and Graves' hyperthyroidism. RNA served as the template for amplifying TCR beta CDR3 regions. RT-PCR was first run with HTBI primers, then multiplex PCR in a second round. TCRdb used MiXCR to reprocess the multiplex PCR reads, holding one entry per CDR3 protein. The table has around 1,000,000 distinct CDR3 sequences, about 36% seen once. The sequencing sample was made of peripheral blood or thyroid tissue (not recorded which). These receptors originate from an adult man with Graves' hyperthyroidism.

The CDR3 protein is CASSQTLMGNTEAFF. The DNA for the CDR3 is TGCGCCAGCAGCCAGACACTAATGGGGAACACTGAAGCTTTCTTT. The rearrangement uses TRBV4-3 and TRBJ1-1; D not resolved. V was trimmed by 3 bases and J by 1 base, leaving 12 bases between them. CDR1 and CDR2 from the germline V gene are LGHNA and YSLEER. The CDR3 spans 15 residues.

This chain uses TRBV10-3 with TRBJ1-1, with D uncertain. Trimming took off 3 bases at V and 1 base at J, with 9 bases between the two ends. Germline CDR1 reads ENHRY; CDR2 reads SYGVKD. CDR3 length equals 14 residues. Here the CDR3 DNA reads TGTGCCATCAGTGACCCACGGACGAACACTGAAGCTTTCTTT. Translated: CAISDPRTNTEAFF.

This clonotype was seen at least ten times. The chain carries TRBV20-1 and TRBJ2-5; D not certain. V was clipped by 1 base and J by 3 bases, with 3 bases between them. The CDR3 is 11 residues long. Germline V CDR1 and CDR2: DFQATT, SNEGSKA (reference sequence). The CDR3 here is CSARAKETQYF. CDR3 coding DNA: TGCAGTGCTAGAGCTAAAGAGACCCAGTACTTC.

The CDR3 sequence is CASSSDRLRSYEQYF. In DNA form, the CDR3 reads TGTGCCAGCAGTTCCGACAGACTCCGCTCCTACGAGCAGTACTTC. V and J are TRBV12-3 or TRBV12-4 and TRBJ2-7, with D possibly being TRBD1 (5 bases). Trimming cost V 4 bases and J 0 bases, with 13 bases left between them. The CDR3 contains 15 residues.

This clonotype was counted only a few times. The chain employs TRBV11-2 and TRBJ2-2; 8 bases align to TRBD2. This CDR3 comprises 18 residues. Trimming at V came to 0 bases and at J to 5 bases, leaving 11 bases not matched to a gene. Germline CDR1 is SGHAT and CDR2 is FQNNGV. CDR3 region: CASSLDGSGGAGTGELFF. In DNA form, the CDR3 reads TGTGCCAGCAGCTTAGATGGGAGCGGGGGCGCGGGAACCGGGGAGCTGTTTTTT.

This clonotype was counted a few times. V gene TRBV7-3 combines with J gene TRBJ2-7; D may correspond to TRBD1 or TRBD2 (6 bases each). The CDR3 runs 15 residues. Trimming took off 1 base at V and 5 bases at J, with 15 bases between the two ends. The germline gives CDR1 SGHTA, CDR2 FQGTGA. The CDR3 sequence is CASSLRGAARDEQYF. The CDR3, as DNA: TGTGCCAGCAGCTTAAGGGGGGCCGCTCGCGACGAGCAGTACTTC.

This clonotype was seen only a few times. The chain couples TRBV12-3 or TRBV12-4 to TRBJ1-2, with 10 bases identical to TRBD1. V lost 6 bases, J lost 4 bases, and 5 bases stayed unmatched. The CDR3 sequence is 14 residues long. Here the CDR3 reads CASSRGQGGYGYTF. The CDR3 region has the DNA TGTGCCAGCAGCCGCGGACAGGGGGGCTATGGCTACACCTTC.

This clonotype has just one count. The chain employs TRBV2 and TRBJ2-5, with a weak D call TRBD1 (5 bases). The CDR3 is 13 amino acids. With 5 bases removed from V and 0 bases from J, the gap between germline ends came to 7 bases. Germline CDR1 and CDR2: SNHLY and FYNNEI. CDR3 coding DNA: TGTGCCAGCAGTATGACAGACCAAGAGACCCAGTACTTC. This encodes CASSMTDQETQYF.

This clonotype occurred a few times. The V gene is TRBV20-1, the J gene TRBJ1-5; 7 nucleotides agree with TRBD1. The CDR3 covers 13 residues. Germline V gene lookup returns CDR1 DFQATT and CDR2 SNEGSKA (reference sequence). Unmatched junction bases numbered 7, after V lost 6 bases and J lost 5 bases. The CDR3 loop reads CSAVQGRDQPQHF. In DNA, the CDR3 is TGCAGTGCCGTACAGGGGAGGGATCAGCCCCAGCATTTT.

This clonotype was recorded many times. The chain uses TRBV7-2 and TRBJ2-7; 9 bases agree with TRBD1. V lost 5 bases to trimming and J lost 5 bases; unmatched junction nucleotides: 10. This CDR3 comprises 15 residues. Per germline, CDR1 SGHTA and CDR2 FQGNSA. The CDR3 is CASSLDGTGRHEQYF. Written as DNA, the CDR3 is TGTGCCAGCAGCCTGGACGGGACAGGGCGTCACGAGCAGTACTTC.

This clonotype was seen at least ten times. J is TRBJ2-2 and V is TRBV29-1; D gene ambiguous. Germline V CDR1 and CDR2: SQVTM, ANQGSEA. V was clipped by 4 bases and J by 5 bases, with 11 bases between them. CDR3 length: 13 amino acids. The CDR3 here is CSVVREQTGELFF. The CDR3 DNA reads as TGCAGCGTTGTTCGTGAACAGACCGGGGAGCTGTTTTTT.

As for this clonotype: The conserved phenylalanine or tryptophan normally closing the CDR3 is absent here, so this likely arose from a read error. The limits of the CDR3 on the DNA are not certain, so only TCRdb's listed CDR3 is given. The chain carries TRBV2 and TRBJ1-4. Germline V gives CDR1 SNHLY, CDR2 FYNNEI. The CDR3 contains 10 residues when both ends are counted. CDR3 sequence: CASSENRFNR.

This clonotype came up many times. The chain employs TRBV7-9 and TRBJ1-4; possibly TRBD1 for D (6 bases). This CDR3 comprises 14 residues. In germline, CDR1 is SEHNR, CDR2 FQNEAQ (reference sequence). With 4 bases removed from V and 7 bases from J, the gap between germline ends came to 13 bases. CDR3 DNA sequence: TGTGCCAGCAGCTACCCCTTGGGGGCTGAAAAACTGTTTTTT. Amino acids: CASSYPLGAEKLFF.

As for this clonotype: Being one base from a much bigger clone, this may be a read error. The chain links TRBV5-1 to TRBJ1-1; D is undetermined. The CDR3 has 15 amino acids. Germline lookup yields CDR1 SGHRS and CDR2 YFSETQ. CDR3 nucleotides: TGCGCCAGCAGCTTCTCCCAGAAGAGTAACACTAAAGCTTTCTTT. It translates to CASSFSQKSNTKAFF.

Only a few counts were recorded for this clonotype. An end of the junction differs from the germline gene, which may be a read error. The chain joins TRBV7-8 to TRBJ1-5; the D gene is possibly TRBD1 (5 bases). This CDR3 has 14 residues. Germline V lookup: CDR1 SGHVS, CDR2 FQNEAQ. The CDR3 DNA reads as TGTGCTAGAGGATCGGACCCAGGGAATCGGCCCCAGCATTTT. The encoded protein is CARGSDPGNRPQHF.

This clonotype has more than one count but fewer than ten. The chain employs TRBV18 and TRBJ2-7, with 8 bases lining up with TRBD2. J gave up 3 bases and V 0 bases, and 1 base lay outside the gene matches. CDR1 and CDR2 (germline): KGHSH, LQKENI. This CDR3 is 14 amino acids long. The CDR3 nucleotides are TGTGCCAGCTCACCACCCGCGGGAGGCTACGAGCAGTACTTC. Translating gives CASSPPAGGYEQYF.

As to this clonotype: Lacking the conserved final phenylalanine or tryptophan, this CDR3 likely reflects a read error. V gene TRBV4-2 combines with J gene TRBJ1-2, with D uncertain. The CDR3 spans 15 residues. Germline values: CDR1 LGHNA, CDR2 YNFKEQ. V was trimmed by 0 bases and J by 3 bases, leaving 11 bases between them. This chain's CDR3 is CASSQDGRTYYGYTV. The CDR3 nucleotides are TGTGCCAGCAGCCAAGACGGCAGAACTTACTATGGCTACACCGTC.

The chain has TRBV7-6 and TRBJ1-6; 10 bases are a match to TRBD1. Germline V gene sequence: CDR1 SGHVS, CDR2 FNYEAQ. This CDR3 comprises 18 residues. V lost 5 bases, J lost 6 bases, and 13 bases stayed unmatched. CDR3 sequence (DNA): TGTGCCAGCAGCCCCTGGACAGGGGGGGTTTTAAGTAATTCACCCCTCCACTTT. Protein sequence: CASSPWTGGVLSNSPLHF.

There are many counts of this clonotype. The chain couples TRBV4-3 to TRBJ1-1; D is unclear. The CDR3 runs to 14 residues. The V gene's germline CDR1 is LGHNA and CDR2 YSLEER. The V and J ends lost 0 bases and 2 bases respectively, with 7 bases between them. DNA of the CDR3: TGCGCCAGCAGCCAAGATGCAGGCAACACTGAAGCTTTCTTT. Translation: CASSQDAGNTEAFF.

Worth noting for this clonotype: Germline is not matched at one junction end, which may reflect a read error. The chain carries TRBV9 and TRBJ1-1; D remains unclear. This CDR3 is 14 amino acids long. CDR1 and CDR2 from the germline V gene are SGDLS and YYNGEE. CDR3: CAGSQDRVWAEAFF. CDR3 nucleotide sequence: TGTGCCGGCAGCCAAGATAGGGTTTGGGCTGAAGCTTTCTTT.

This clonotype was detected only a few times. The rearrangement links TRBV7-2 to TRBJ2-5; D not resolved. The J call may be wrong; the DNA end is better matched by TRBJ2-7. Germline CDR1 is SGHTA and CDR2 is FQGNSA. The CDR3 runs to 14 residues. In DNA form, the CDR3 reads TGTGCCAGCAGCTTAGACTTAAGTACCTACGAGCAGTACTTC. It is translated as CASSLDLSTYEQYF.